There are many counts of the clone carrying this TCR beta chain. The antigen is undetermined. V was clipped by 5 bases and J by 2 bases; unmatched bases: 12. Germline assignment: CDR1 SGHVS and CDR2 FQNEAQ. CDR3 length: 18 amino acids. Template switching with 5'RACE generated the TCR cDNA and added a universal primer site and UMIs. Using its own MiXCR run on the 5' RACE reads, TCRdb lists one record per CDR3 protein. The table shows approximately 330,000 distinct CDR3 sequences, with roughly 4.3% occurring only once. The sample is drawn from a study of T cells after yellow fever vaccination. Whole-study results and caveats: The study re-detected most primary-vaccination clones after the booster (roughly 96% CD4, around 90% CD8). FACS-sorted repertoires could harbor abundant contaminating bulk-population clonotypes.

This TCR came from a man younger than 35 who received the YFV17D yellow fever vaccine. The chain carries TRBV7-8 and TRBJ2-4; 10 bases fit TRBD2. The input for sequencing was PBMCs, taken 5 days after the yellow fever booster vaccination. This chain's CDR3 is CASSLALAGVGTKNIQYF. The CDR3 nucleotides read TGTGCCAGCAGCCTGGCTCTAGCGGGGGTCGGTACCAAAAACATTCAGTACTTC.